The 26 T cell receptor beta chains below all came from one sample that was sequenced in a study of OX40 agonist ivuxolimab in advanced cancers. Clones were read by immunoSEQ multiplex PCR, and TCRdb kept only the in-frame ones, dropping some. The sample holds about 79,000 clones; more than 85% are singletons and the top ten take more than 5.5%. The material was CD4+ or CD8+ T cells sorted from blood, obtained in a trial of the OX40 agonist ivuxolimab. These TCRs come from an adult with an advanced solid tumor such as melanoma, head and neck, liver or kidney cancer.

V usage is TRBV19 and J usage is TRBJ2-1, with 7 bases lining up with TRBD1. V shed 3 bases and J 0 bases; nucleotides not matched to a gene: 2. There are 15 residues in the CDR3. Germline V lookup: CDR1 LNHDA, CDR2 SQIVND (reference sequence). The CDR3 DNA reads as TGTGCCAGTAGTATGGCAGGGGGCTCCTACAATGAGCAGTTCTTC. It is translated as CASSMAGGSYNEQFF. The full variable domain, with the rest looked up from reference TRBV19 and TRBJ2-1, is DGGITQSPKYLFRKEGQNVTLSCEQNLNHDAMYWYRQDPGQGLRLIYYSQIVNDFQKGDIAEGYSVSREKKESFPLTVTSAQKNPTAFYLCASSMAGGSYNEQFFGPGTRLTVL.

V and J are TRBV28 and TRBJ2-1; D is unresolved. The CDR3 runs to 13 residues. V was shortened by 0 bases and J by 7 bases, with 7 bases between the two germline ends. Germline V gene lookup returns CDR1 MDHEN and CDR2 SYDVKM. CDR3 residues: CASSLWTPNEQFF. CDR3 DNA: TGTGCCAGCAGTTTATGGACACCTAATGAGCAGTTCTTC.

This chain uses TRBV2 with TRBJ1-4, with a weak D call TRBD1 (5 bases). Per germline, CDR1 SNHLY and CDR2 FYNNEI. This CDR3 contains 11 residues. Trimming removed 1 base at V and 13 bases at J, with 7 bases between. CDR3: CASSEEGTLFF. CDR3 nucleotides: TGTGCCAGCAGTGAAGAGGGGACACTGTTTTTT. The variable domain in full, with the rest retrieved from reference TRBV2 and TRBJ1-4, is EPEVTQTPSHQVTQMGQEVILRCVPISNHLYFYWYRQILGQKVEFLVSFYNNEISEKSEIFDDQFSVERPDGSNFTLKIRSTKLEDSAMYFCASSEEGTLFFGSGTQLSVL.

This chain connects TRBV28 to TRBJ1-1, with TRBD1 identical over 7 bases. Per the germline V gene, CDR1 is MDHEN and CDR2 is SYDVKM. The CDR3 has 15 residues. The trim removed 1 base at V and 5 bases at J, leaving 7 bases unmatched. The CDR3 here is CASSLFYRGITEAFF. CDR3 bases: TGTGCCAGCAGTTTATTCTACAGGGGCATTACTGAAGCTTTCTTT.

The V call is TRBV7-2, the J call TRBJ2-7, with D uncertain. Germline values: CDR1 SGHTA, CDR2 FQGNSA. The V end lost 2 bases, the J end lost 5 bases, and 7 bases lay between the germline ends. CDR3 length: 12 amino acids. This CDR3 reads CASSLMANEQYF. In DNA, the CDR3 is TGTGCCAGCAGCTTAATGGCGAACGAGCAGTACTTC. Filled out from reference TRBV7-2 and TRBJ2-7, the complete variable domain reads GAGVSQSPSNKVTEKGKDVELRCDPISGHTALYWYRQSLGQGLEFLIYFQGNSAPDKSGLPSDRFSAERTGGSVSTLTIQRTQQEDSAVYLCASSLMANEQYFGPGTRLTVT.

The chain uses TRBV28 and TRBJ2-3, with unresolved D. V lost 3 bases to trimming and J lost 2 bases, with 6 bases between them. CDR3 length: 13 residues. Germline V gives CDR1 MDHEN, CDR2 SYDVKM. The CDR3 bases are TGTGCCAGCAGTTTGGCAGCCACAGATACGCAGTATTTT. It translates to CASSLAATDTQYF. Filled out from reference TRBV28 and TRBJ2-3, the complete variable domain reads DVKVTQSSRYLVKRTGEKVFLECVQDMDHENMFWYRQDPGLGLRLIYFSYDVKMKEKGDIPEGYSVSREKKERFSLILESASTNQTSMYLCASSLAATDTQYFGPGTRLTVL.

The chain links TRBV21-1 to TRBJ2-3; the DNA was not compared with TRBD1, the D call given in the table. TRBV21-1 is reported as a pseudogene. The CDR3 is 18 residues long. The CDR3 nucleotides read TGTGCCAGCAGCAAAGACAAGTTTGGGGCACAGGTCGTTGATACGCAGTATTTT. This sequence encodes CASSKDKFGAQVVDTQYF.

V gene TRBV30 combines with J gene TRBJ1-6; D is perhaps TRBD1 (5 bases). The CDR3 contains 15 residues. Germline-derived CDR1 and CDR2 are GTSNPN and SVGIG (reference sequence). V lost 0 bases, J lost 9 bases, and 15 bases lay in between. The CDR3 DNA reads TGTGCCTGGAGTGTACCGGGGGTCGGAGGTTCACCCCTCCACTTT. It encodes CAWSVPGVGGSPLHF.

The chain joins TRBV7-9 to TRBJ2-2, with D unclear. This CDR3 has 16 amino acids. V lost 3 bases to trimming and J lost 6 bases, with 17 bases between them. Germline CDR1 SEHNR, CDR2 FQNEAQ (reference sequence). CDR3 amino acids: CASSFLTTTGPGELFF. As DNA, the CDR3 is TGTGCCAGCAGCTTCCTTACAACCACTGGCCCCGGGGAGCTGTTTTTT.

This clone was detected only once. This chain connects TRBV5-1 to TRBJ2-7; 9 positions agree with TRBD1. CDR3 length: 14 residues. The V and J ends lost 4 bases and 9 bases, in that order; junction bases with no gene match: 11. Germline V gene lookup returns CDR1 SGHRS and CDR2 YFSETQ. CDR3 amino acids: CASSTGQGMSGQYF. In DNA, the CDR3 is TGCGCCAGCAGCACCGGACAGGGGATGTCCGGGCAGTACTTC. The complete variable domain, with remaining parts taken from reference TRBV5-1 and TRBJ2-7, reads KAGVTQTPRYLIKTRGQQVTLSCSPISGHRSVSWYQQTPGQGLQFLFEYFSETQRNKGNFPGRFSGRQFSNSRSEMNVSTLELGDSALYLCASSTGQGMSGQYFGPGTRLTVT.

The chain recombines TRBV28 with TRBJ1-2; D unresolved. Per the germline V gene, CDR1 is MDHEN and CDR2 is SYDVKM. The CDR3 covers 13 residues. V was shortened by 7 bases and J by 8 bases, with 17 bases between the two germline ends. CDR3 DNA: TGTGCCAGCAACCCTCCTGGCAGGCACGGCTACACCTTC. Amino acids: CASNPPGRHGYTF.

The chain carries TRBV19 and TRBJ2-5; 16 nucleotides align to TRBD2. Germline values: CDR1 LNHDA, CDR2 SQIVND (reference sequence). J was trimmed by 1 base and V by 4 bases; bases with no gene match: 9. The length of the CDR3 is 19 residues. The CDR3 bases are TGTGCCAGTAGTACGCTCGGGACTAGCGGGAGGGCCGGCCAAGAGACCCAGTACTTC. It codes for CASSTLGTSGRAGQETQYF.

The rearrangement joins TRBV19 to TRBJ2-1; D not certain. The ends were cut back, 4 bases at V and 0 bases at J, with 7 bases in the middle. This CDR3 spans 14 amino acids. The germline CDR1 and CDR2 sequences are LNHDA and SQIVND (reference sequence). The DNA of the CDR3 is TGTGCCAGTAGTAGCCCAAGCTCCTACAATGAGCAGTTCTTC. The encoded protein is CASSSPSSYNEQFF. The complete variable domain, with remaining parts taken from reference TRBV19 and TRBJ2-1, reads DGGITQSPKYLFRKEGQNVTLSCEQNLNHDAMYWYRQDPGQGLRLIYYSQIVNDFQKGDIAEGYSVSREKKESFPLTVTSAQKNPTAFYLCASSSPSSYNEQFFGPGTRLTVL.

V is TRBV4-2 and J is TRBJ1-2; D ambiguous. The V and J ends lost 3 bases and 4 bases respectively, with 15 bases between them. CDR1 and CDR2 from the germline V gene are LGHNA and YNFKEQ. The CDR3 totals 15 residues. This CDR3 reads CASSQVDPSAYGYTF. Here the CDR3 DNA reads TGTGCCAGCAGCCAGGTGGATCCTTCTGCCTATGGCTACACCTTC.

The CDR3 here is CASRPYRGDTTSYEQYF. For the CDR3, the DNA is TGTGCCAGCAGACCATACAGGGGGGATACCACTTCCTACGAGCAGTACTTC. J is TRBJ2-7 and V is TRBV28; 8 nucleotides line up with TRBD1. This CDR3 comprises 17 residues. J lost 1 base, V lost 6 bases, and 14 bases had no gene match. CDR1 is MDHEN and CDR2 is SYDVKM in the germline V gene.

This rearrangement joins TRBV28 to TRBJ1-2, with D unresolved. This CDR3 is 13 amino acids long. Trimming cost V 5 bases and J 1 base, with 8 bases left between them. In germline, CDR1 is MDHEN, CDR2 SYDVKM. The CDR3 protein is CASSLGNNYGYTF. The CDR3 coding sequence is TGTGCCAGCAGTCTAGGAAATAACTATGGCTACACCTTC.

CDR3 sequence (DNA): TGTGCCAGCAGTTTAGCAGGACTAACCTACGAGCAGTACTTC. Its protein is CASSLAGLTYEQYF. This chain connects TRBV28 to TRBJ2-7; D is possibly TRBD2 (6 bases). V dropped 2 bases and J dropped 2 bases, with 10 bases sitting between them. The CDR3 sequence is 14 residues long. Germline V CDR1 and CDR2: MDHEN, SYDVKM.

The chain joins TRBV7-3 to TRBJ2-2; 15 positions match TRBD2. Germline V gives CDR1 SGHTA, CDR2 FQGTGA. The V segment lost 4 bases and the J segment 11 bases; nucleotides outside the gene matches: 8. This CDR3 has 16 residues. CDR3 in DNA: TGTGCCAGCAGCTCCTCCGGGACTAGCGGGAGGCGAGAGCTGTTTTTT. As protein: CASSSSGTSGRRELFF.

The CDR3 here is CASSQQGITQYF. As DNA, the CDR3 is TGTGCCAGCAGCCAACAGGGGATCACGCAGTATTTT. The J gene is TRBJ2-3, the V gene TRBV7-9, with 7 bases that match TRBD1. The V and J ends lost 5 bases and 9 bases, in that order; junction bases with no gene match: 5. The CDR3 extends over 12 amino acids. Per germline, CDR1 SEHNR and CDR2 FQNEAQ (reference sequence).

This chain connects TRBV7-9 to TRBJ2-5; 8 nucleotides agree with TRBD2. With V trimmed by 0 bases and J by 2 bases, 2 bases remained unmatched. This CDR3 is 15 amino acids long. The germline CDR1 and CDR2 sequences are SEHNR and FQNEAQ (reference sequence). Written as DNA, the CDR3 is TGTGCCAGCAGCTTAGCGGCTAGCGGGCAAGAGACCCAGTACTTC. This encodes CASSLAASGQETQYF. Looking up the rest from reference TRBV7-9 and TRBJ2-5 gives the full variable domain: DTGVSQNPRHKITKRGQNVTFRCDPISEHNRLYWYRQTLGQGPEFLTYFQNEAQLEKSRLLSDRFSAERPKGSFSTLEIQRTEQGDSAMYLCASSLAASGQETQYFGPGTRLLVL.

The chain links TRBV29-1 to TRBJ2-5; the D is unclear. CDR3 length equals 12 residues. Trimming took off 7 bases at V and 5 bases at J, with 14 bases between the two ends. Germline V gene lookup returns CDR1 SQVTM and CDR2 ANQGSEA. CDR3 in amino acids: CSAVRSWETQYF. In nucleotides, the CDR3 is TGCAGCGCCGTCCGGTCGTGGGAGACCCAGTACTTC.

The chain couples TRBV19 to TRBJ1-4, with a weak D call TRBD1 (6 bases). Germline CDR1 is LNHDA and CDR2 is SQIVND (reference sequence). V lost 6 bases and J lost 7, with 15 bases in between. The CDR3 covers 14 residues. CDR3 region: CASSAQGPAEKLFF. The CDR3 DNA sequence: TGTGCCAGTAGCGCACAGGGTCCGGCTGAAAAACTGTTTTTT.

The chain links TRBV6-1 to TRBJ2-7; perhaps TRBD1 as D (5 bases). Trimming removed 2 bases at V and 1 base at J, with 15 bases between. The CDR3 covers 16 residues. Germline lookup yields CDR1 MNHNS and CDR2 SASEGT. The CDR3 protein is CASSERSRSGSYEQYF. CDR3 sequence (DNA): TGTGCCAGCAGTGAAAGGAGTCGGTCAGGGTCCTACGAGCAGTACTTC.

The chain's CDR3 is CASSFWQNTEAFF. The CDR3 bases are TGTGCCAGCAGTTTTTGGCAGAACACTGAAGCTTTCTTT. The rearrangement uses TRBV27 and TRBJ1-1; no reliable D call. There are 13 residues in the CDR3. Trimming removed 3 bases at V and 1 base at J, with 6 bases between. CDR1 and CDR2 (germline): MNHEY, SMNVEV (reference sequence).

The chain employs TRBV6-5 and TRBJ2-7; 7 nucleotides agree with TRBD2. V lost 6 bases and J lost 0; bases outside the gene matches: 5. The CDR3 sequence is 14 residues long. Germline CDR1 reads MNHEY; CDR2 reads SVGAGI. CDR3 in DNA: TGTGCCAGCAGAATAGCGGGCCACTCCTACGAGCAGTACTTC. Translated, it gives CASRIAGHSYEQYF.

The rearrangement uses TRBV11-3 and TRBJ2-1, with 11 bases matching TRBD1. With V trimmed by 2 bases and J by 6 bases, 3 bases remained unmatched. CDR1 is SGHNT and CDR2 is YENEEA in the germline V gene. The CDR3 runs to 15 residues. The CDR3 region has the DNA TGTGCCAGCAGCTTACGCGGGACAGGGGGCAATGAGCAGTTCTTC. Translation: CASSLRGTGGNEQFF.